One and the same sample provided the 19 T cell receptor beta chains below, sequenced in a study of blood T cell repertoires in COVID-19. TCRdb's copy holds only in-frame clones and misses some; the assay was immunoSEQ multiplex PCR. The sample yields approximately 180,000 clones, around 73% seen once. Source material: PBMCs or T cells enriched from blood (not recorded which). These receptors were taken from a woman aged 45-59 years who had recovered from COVID-19.

The chain uses TRBV27 and TRBJ1-2; tentative D call: TRBD1 (6 bases). The CDR3 totals 13 residues. Trimming pared 4 bases from V and 13 bases from J, leaving 19 bases between. The V gene's germline CDR1 is MNHEY and CDR2 SMNVEV (reference sequence). CDR3 amino acids: CASSYGGASVSTF. The CDR3 DNA reads TGTGCCAGCAGTTACGGGGGGGCCAGCGTATCCACCTTC.

J is TRBJ1-4 and V is TRBV6-1; TRBD1 might be the D (6 bases). The CDR3 length is 15 residues. The V and J ends lost 2 bases and 3 bases respectively, with 10 bases between them. CDR1 and CDR2 from the germline V gene are MNHNS and SASEGT. The CDR3 loop reads CASSELRGSNEKLFF. The CDR3 DNA sequence: TGTGCCAGCAGTGAACTCAGGGGATCTAATGAAAAACTGTTTTTT.

J is TRBJ2-1 and V is TRBV12-3 or TRBV12-4; 7 positions match TRBD1. The J segment lost 9 bases and the V segment lost 4 bases, leaving 6 bases of the junction unmatched. This CDR3 has 13 amino acids. The DNA for the CDR3 is TGTGCCAGCAGTTCCTTGACAGGGACTGAGCAGTTCTTC. Encoded protein: CASSSLTGTEQFF.

The gene calls are TRBV5-4 and TRBJ2-2, with 8 nucleotides matching TRBD2. The CDR3 spans 15 residues. V shed 7 bases and J 1 base; nucleotides not matched to a gene: 6. In germline, CDR1 is SGHNT, CDR2 YYREEE (reference sequence). DNA of the CDR3: TGTGCCAGCCAAAGAACTAGCGGGAACACCGGGGAGCTGTTTTTT. Its protein product is CASQRTSGNTGELFF.

J is TRBJ1-2 and V is TRBV7-6; unclear D gene. The germline gives CDR1 SGHVS, CDR2 FNYEAQ. The CDR3 is made up of 14 amino acids. Trimming stripped 5 bases from V and 8 bases from J, with 18 bases between. Written as DNA, the CDR3 is TGTGCCAGCAGCCCATCGACACTCCGCGGGGGCTACACCTTC. It translates to CASSPSTLRGGYTF. The complete variable domain, with remaining parts taken from reference TRBV7-6 and TRBJ1-2, reads GAGVSQSPRYKVTKRGQDVALRCDPISGHVSLYWYRQALGQGPEFLTYFNYEAQQDKSGLPNDRFSAERPEGSISTLTIQRTEQRDSAMYRCASSPSTLRGGYTFGSGTRLTVV.

The gene calls are TRBV30 and TRBJ1-4; D is unresolved. The germline V and J ends were trimmed by 0 bases and 0 bases, with 14 bases remaining between them. The CDR3 is 17 residues long. The V gene's germline CDR1 is GTSNPN and CDR2 SVGIG (reference sequence). CDR3 DNA sequence: TGTGCCTGGAGTGTATTGGCGACACCAGCAACTAATGAAAAACTGTTTTTT. It translates to CAWSVLATPATNEKLFF.

V gene TRBV3-1 (or the pseudogene TRBV3-2) combines with J gene TRBJ2-1, with D possibly matching TRBD2 (6 bases). This CDR3 comprises 15 residues. The V end was cut by 3 bases, the J end by 9 bases, with 18 bases between. The germline V gene encodes CDR1 LGHDT and CDR2 YNNKEL (reference sequence). The CDR3 reads CASSQRREPRGEQFF. The CDR3 bases are TGTGCCAGCAGCCAGCGGCGGGAACCCCGAGGTGAGCAGTTCTTC.

The chain joins TRBV7-9 to TRBJ2-1, with 8 bases that match TRBD2. Germline V gives CDR1 SEHNR, CDR2 FQNEAQ (reference sequence). V gave up 5 bases and J gave up 5 bases; unmatched junction bases: 11. The CDR3 contains 16 residues. Here the CDR3 DNA reads TGTGCCAGCAGCCGCCGACCGGGACTAGTGGACAATGAGCAGTTCTTC. Translating it yields CASSRRPGLVDNEQFF.

The gene calls are TRBV30 and TRBJ2-1, with 9 bases identical to TRBD2. The trim removed 3 bases at V and 2 bases at J, leaving 11 bases unmatched. The CDR3 loop spans 17 amino acids. Germline V gene data show CDR1 as GTSNPN and CDR2 as SVGIG (reference sequence). Here the CDR3 reads CAWSDPSSGDPYNEQFF. The DNA of the CDR3 is TGTGCCTGGAGCGATCCATCTAGCGGGGACCCCTACAATGAGCAGTTCTTC.

The chain employs TRBV12-3 or TRBV12-4 and TRBJ1-1; D remains ambiguous. V gave up 4 bases and J gave up 11 bases, with 14 bases separating them. CDR3 length: 12 amino acids. CDR3 coding DNA: TGTGCCAGCAGTTCCGTCCTTCCCGCGGCTTTCTTT. It encodes CASSSVLPAAFF.

The CDR3 region is CASRGGAGAGELFF. The DNA for the CDR3 is TGCGCCAGCAGAGGGGGGGCGGGGGCCGGGGAGCTGTTTTTT. The chain carries TRBV5-1 and TRBJ2-2, with D tentatively TRBD2 (7 bases). CDR1 and CDR2 from the germline V gene are SGHRS and YFSETQ. Trimming stripped 5 bases from V and 6 bases from J, with 14 bases between. CDR3 length equals 14 residues.

This chain links TRBV6-4 with TRBJ1-1; D is perhaps TRBD1 (5 bases). Germline CDR1 MRHNA, CDR2 SNTAGT. The ends were cut back, 4 bases at V and 5 bases at J, with 11 bases in the middle. The CDR3 length is 13 residues. CDR3 in amino acids: CASSVSEGTEAFF. CDR3 bases: TGTGCCAGCAGTGTTTCGGAGGGGACTGAAGCTTTCTTT.

Worth noting for this clone: A single base separates this from a much larger clone, so it may be a read error. The chain combines TRBV5-5 with TRBJ1-5; 9 nucleotides match TRBD1. J lost 5 bases, V lost 4 bases, and 4 bases had no gene match. The CDR3 has 14 residues. Germline assignment: CDR1 SGHKS and CDR2 YYEKEE (reference sequence). CDR3: CASSGTGFHQPQHF. The CDR3 bases are TGTGCCAGCAGCGGGACAGGGTTTCATCAGCCCCAGCATTTT.

The V call is TRBV28, the J call TRBJ1-2; D remains unclear. Trimming removed 10 bases from V and 2 bases from J, with 8 bases in between. The V gene's germline CDR1 is MDHEN and CDR2 SYDVKM. The CDR3 is made up of 11 amino acids. CDR3 nucleotide sequence: TGTGCCACCGTCCGGAACTATGGCTACACCTTC. Protein sequence: CATVRNYGYTF.

This clone was seen more than once but under ten times. The chain couples TRBV19 to TRBJ1-6, with D perhaps matching TRBD1 (6 bases). Germline lookup yields CDR1 LNHDA and CDR2 SQIVND (reference sequence). The V gene lost 3 bases and the J gene lost 10 bases, with 16 bases spanning the gap. CDR3 size: 15 residues. CDR3 nucleotides: TGTGCCAGTAGTATTACGGGGGGCGGTGGCTCACCCCTCCACTTT. It codes for CASSITGGGGSPLHF.

The chain carries TRBV10-3 and TRBJ1-1; D is possibly TRBD1 (6 bases). The V end lost 3 bases, the J end lost 5 bases, and 10 bases lay between the germline ends. CDR1 is ENHRY, CDR2 SYGVKD, per germline. This CDR3 spans 13 amino acids. As DNA, the CDR3 is TGTGCCATCAGTGAAGGCAGGGGAACTGAAGCTTTCTTT. Translation gives CAISEGRGTEAFF.

This clone was counted a single time. This chain uses TRBV7-9 with TRBJ2-3, with 12 nucleotides matching TRBD2. This CDR3 spans 15 amino acids. Germline V gene lookup returns CDR1 SEHNR and CDR2 FQNEAQ (reference sequence). V trimming: 4 bases; J trimming: 2 bases; junction bases outside the gene matches: 1. Written as DNA, the CDR3 is TGTGCCAGCAGCTCTAGCGGGAGGGACACAGATACGCAGTATTTT. The encoded protein is CASSSSGRDTDTQYF.

V and J are TRBV18 and TRBJ2-6; D is perhaps TRBD1 (6 bases). The CDR3 is 19 amino acids. The germline gives CDR1 KGHSH, CDR2 LQKENI. Between the trimmed V and J ends, which lost 3 bases and 0 bases, there was a span of 18 bases. The DNA for the CDR3 is TGTGCCAGCTCACCGGGGGCAGTCGAAGGAACCTCTGGGGCCAACGTCCTGACTTTC. It yields the protein CASSPGAVEGTSGANVLTF.

The gene calls are TRBV5-8 and TRBJ1-5; the D gene is possibly TRBD1 (6 bases). CDR3 length: 15 amino acids. Trimming took 4 bases from V and 4 from J, leaving 15 bases between them. Looked up from germline, CDR1 is SGHTS and CDR2 is YDEGEE. The DNA of the CDR3 is TGTGCCAGCAGCCAAGGACAGATTATTAATCAGCCCCAGCATTTT. Translated, it gives CASSQGQIINQPQHF.